This TCR beta chain was sequenced in a study of blood T cell repertoires in COVID-19. Study-level background: The origin of the acute and convalescent COVID-19 samples was the United States, Italy and Spain. T cells, B-cell-depleted T cells, or PBMCs provided the cDNA or gDNA that served as material.

The authors' processing: How many nucleated cells were present was estimated from reference gene primer amplification. Only in-frame clones appear in the TCRdb table, and some are missing; sequencing was by immunoSEQ multiplex PCR. V, J and clone size were drawn from that table, and D and trimming were deduced from the DNA. The sample yields a few hundred thousand clones, more than 70% seen once. Germline V lookup: CDR1 KGHSH, CDR2 LQKENI. V lost 3 bases and J lost 2, with 14 bases in between. The CDR3 totals 17 residues. Sequenced material: peripheral blood. The sequence was obtained from a woman aged 25 to 39 who had recovered from COVID-19. The rearrangement links TRBV18 to TRBJ2-6; D remains ambiguous. The CDR3 DNA reads as TGTGCCAGCTCACCCAACCCCGGCGGAACTGGGGCCAACGTCCTGACTTTC. Residues: CASSPNPGGTGANVLTF.